This T cell receptor (beta chain) emerged from a study of blood T cell repertoires in COVID-19 (dated by TCRdb to between 2020 and 2021). For the study in its entirety: Collaborator samples came from the United States, Italy and Spain and covered acute and convalescent phases of COVID-19. The prospective study material was composed of cDNA or gDNA derived from T cells, B-cell-depleted T cells, or PBMCs. Deeply sampled blood TCRbeta repertoires from subjects exposed to, actively infected with, or recovered from COVID-19 were included in the dataset. A freely available public database, intended as a resource for researchers studying the immune response to SARS-CoV-2, is where the repertoires were released. Samples were obtained from the ongoing ImmuneRACE study (first 160 participants) and from 1,254 subjects provided by 6 global collaborators. Sample metadata almost always included a de-identified subject ID, COVID-19 status, age in years and sex. HLA class I and class II types, where available, came from metadata supplied by the sample provider rather than from assay-based typing.

The immunoSEQ Assay, a bias-controlled multiplex PCR, was used to amplify TCRbeta CDR3 regions from genomic DNA. The authors' analysis ran thus. Within the assay, amplification of reference gene primers was used to estimate how many nucleated cells each sample contained. Sequence reads were collapsed and filtered to measure the absolute abundance of every unique TCRbeta CDR3 rearrangement. For each sample, productive Simpson clonality was calculated as the square root of Simpson's diversity index across productive rearrangements. This is the immuneACCESS table as TCRdb keeps it, with only in-frame sequences that have V and J called. A part of the clones is gone; compared with another copy, unresolved V genes explain less than half, and the rest is unexplained. V and J calls and clone size are those listed in that table; D and trimming were worked out from the DNA. The sample contains hundreds of thousands of clones, around 90% of them found a single time. The ten biggest clones cover roughly 2% of the sample.

Samples from volunteer blood donors who had recovered from COVID-19 were contributed by a second Seattle source. Each collaborating institution followed its own protocols to collect whole blood in K2EDTA tubes. For TCRbeta analysis, collaborators shipped samples as frozen whole blood, isolated PBMCs, or DNA extracted from either of those sample types. In regard to this clone: What this receptor recognizes is not known. Base qualities are not provided; no much larger clone lies one nucleotide away.

What the authors observed across the whole study: How much clinical and demographic metadata was included differed by source and by participant, and the metadata was provided uncurated.

V loses 0 bases, J loses 0 bases, and the germline ends lie 17 bases apart. The germline V gene gives CDR1 as KGHSH and CDR2 as LQKENI. The CDR3 contains 18 residues, cysteine and phenylalanine counted. Only the CDR3 DNA is retained, 54 bases long and in frame from the first base. Sequencing was done on a sample of peripheral blood. The sequence was obtained from a woman aged 45-65 years who had recovered from COVID-19. Here the chain combines TRBV18 and TRBJ1-1; a tentative D call is TRBD1 (5 bases match). The CDR3 region reads CASSPPSGRGPMNTEAFF. The nucleotide sequence reads as follows: TGTGCCAGCTCACCACCGTCGGGGAGGGGTCCCATGAACACTGAAGCTTTCTTT.